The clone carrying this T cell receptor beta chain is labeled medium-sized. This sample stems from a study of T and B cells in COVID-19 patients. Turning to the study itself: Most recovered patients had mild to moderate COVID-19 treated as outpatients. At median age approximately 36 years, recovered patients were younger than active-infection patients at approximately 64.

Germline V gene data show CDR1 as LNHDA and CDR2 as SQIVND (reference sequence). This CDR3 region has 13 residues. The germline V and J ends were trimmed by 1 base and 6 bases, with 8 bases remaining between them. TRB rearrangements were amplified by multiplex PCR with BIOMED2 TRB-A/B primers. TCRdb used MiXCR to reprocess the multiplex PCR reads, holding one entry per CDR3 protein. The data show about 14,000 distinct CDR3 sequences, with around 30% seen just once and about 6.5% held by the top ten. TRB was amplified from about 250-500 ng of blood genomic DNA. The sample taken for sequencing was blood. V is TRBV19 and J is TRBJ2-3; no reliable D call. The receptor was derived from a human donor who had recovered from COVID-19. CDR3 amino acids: CASSIALSDTQYF. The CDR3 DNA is TGTGCCAGTAGTATAGCCTTGTCCGATACGCAGTATTTT.